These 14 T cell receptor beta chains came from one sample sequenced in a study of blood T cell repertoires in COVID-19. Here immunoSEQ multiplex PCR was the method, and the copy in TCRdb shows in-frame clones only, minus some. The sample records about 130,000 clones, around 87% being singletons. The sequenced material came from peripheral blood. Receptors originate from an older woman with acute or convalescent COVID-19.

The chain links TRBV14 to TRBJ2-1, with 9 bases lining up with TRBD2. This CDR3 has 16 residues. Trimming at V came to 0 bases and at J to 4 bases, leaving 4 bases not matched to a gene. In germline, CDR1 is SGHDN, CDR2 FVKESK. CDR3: CASSQDLLAGYNEQFF. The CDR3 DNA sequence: TGTGCCAGCAGCCAAGATCTGCTAGCGGGGTACAATGAGCAGTTCTTC.

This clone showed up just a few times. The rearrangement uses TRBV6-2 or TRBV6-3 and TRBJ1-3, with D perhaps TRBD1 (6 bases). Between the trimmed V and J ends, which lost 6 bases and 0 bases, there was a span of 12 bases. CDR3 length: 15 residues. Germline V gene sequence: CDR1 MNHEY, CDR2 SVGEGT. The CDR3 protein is CASSRDNRSGNTIYF. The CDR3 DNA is TGTGCCAGCAGCCGGGACAACCGCTCTGGAAACACCATATATTTT.

DNA for the CDR3: TGTGCCAGCAGCGTAGGTCCCGGCACCGGGGAGCTGTTTTTT. Protein sequence: CASSVGPGTGELFF. The rearrangement joins TRBV9 to TRBJ2-2; D remains unclear. Per the germline V gene, CDR1 is SGDLS and CDR2 is YYNGEE. The CDR3 sequence is 14 residues long. V was trimmed by 0 bases and J by 4 bases, leaving 7 bases between them.

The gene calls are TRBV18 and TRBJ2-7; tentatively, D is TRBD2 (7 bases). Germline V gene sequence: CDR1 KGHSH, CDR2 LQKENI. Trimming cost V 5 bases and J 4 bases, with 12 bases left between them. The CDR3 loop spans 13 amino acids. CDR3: CASSEQGGYEQYF. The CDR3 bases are TGTGCCAGCTCAGAACAGGGAGGGTACGAGCAGTACTTC.

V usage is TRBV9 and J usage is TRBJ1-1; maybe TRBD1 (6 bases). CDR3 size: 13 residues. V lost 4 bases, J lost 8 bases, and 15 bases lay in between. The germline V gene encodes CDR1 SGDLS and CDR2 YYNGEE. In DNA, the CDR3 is TGTGCCAGCAGCCGGATAAATCAGGGGGAAGCTTTCTTT. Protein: CASSRINQGEAFF. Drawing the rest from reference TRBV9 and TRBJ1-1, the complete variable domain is DSGVTQTPKHLITATGQRVTLRCSPRSGDLSVYWYQQSLDQGLQFLIQYYNGEERAKGNILERFSAQQFPDLHSELNLSSLELGDSALYFCASSRINQGEAFFGQGTRLTVV.

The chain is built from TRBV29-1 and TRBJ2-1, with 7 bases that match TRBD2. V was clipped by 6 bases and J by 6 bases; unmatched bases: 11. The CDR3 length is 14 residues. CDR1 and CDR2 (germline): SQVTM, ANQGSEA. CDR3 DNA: TGCAGCGTCCACCCCAGCGGGATTAGCAATGAGCAGTTCTTC. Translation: CSVHPSGISNEQFF.

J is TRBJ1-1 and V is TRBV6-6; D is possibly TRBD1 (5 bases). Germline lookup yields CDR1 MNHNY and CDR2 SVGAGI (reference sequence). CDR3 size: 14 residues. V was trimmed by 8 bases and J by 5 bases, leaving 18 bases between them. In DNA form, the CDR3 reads TGTGCCAGCGGTTCTAGTGCAGGGCGAACTGAAGCTTTCTTT. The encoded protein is CASGSSAGRTEAFF.

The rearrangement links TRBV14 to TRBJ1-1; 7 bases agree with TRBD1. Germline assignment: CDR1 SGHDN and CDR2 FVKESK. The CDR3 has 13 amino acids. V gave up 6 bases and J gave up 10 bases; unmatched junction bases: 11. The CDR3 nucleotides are TGTGCCAGCAGTCAACTCCTGACAGGGCCAGCTTTCTTT. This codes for CASSQLLTGPAFF.

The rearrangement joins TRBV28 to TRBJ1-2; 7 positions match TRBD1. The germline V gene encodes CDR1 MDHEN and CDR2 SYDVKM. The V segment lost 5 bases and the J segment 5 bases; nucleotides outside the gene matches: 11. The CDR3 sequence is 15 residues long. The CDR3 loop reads CASSPRDRLLYGYTF. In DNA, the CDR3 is TGTGCCAGCAGTCCCCGGGACAGACTACTATATGGCTACACCTTC.

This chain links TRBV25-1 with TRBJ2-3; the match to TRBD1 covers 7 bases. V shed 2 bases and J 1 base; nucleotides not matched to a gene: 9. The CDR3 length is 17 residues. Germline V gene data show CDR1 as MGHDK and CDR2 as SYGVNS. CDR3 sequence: CASSEDRVVFGTDTQYF. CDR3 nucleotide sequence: TGTGCCAGCAGTGAAGACAGGGTTGTATTTGGCACAGATACGCAGTATTTT.

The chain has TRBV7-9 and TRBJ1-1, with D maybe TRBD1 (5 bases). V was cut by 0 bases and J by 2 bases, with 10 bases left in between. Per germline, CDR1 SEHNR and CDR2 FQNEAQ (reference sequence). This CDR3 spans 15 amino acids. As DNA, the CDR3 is TGTGCCAGCAGCTTAGCAGGGGCGGCAAACACTGAAGCTTTCTTT. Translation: CASSLAGAANTEAFF.

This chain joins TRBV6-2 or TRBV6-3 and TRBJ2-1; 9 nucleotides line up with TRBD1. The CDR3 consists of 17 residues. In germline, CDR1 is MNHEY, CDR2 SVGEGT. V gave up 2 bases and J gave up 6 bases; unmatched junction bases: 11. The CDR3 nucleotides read TGTGCCAGCAGTTACCGACCGCCGGGACAGGGACGCAATGAGCAGTTCTTC. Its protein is CASSYRPPGQGRNEQFF.

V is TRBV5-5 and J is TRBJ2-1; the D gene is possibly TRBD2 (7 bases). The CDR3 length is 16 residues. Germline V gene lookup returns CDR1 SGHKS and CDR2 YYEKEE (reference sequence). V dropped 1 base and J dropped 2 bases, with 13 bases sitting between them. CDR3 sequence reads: CASSLWGGPTYNEQFF. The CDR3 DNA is TGTGCCAGCAGCTTGTGGGGGGGGCCGACCTACAATGAGCAGTTCTTC.

CDR3 loop: CASSPRLASYEQYF. DNA of the CDR3: TGTGCCAGCAGCCCCCGACTAGCCTCCTACGAGCAGTACTTC. The rearrangement links TRBV9 to TRBJ2-7; TRBD2 aligns across 7 bases. CDR1 is SGDLS, CDR2 YYNGEE, per germline. This CDR3 is built from 14 residues. Germline trimming cut 4 bases from V and 0 bases from J; bases unmatched to any gene: 4.